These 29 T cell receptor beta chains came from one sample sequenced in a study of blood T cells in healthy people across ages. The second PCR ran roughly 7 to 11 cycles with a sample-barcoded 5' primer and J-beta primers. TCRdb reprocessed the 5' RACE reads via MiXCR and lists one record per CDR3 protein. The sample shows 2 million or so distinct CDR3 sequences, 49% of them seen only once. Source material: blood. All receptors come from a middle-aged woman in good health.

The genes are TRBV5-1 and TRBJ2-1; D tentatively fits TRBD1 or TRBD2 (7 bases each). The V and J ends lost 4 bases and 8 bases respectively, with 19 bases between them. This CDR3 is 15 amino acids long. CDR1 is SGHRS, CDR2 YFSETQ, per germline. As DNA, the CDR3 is TGCGCCAGCAGCCCGCAGGGGGGGCGATTTGATGAGCAGTTCTTC. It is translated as CASSPQGGRFDEQFF.

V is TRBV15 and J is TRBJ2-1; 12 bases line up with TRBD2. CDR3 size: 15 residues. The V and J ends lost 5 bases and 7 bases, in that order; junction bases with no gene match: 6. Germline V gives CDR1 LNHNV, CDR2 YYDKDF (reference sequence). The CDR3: CATSALAGGTNEQFF. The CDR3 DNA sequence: TGTGCCACCAGCGCACTAGCGGGGGGAACGAATGAGCAGTTCTTC.

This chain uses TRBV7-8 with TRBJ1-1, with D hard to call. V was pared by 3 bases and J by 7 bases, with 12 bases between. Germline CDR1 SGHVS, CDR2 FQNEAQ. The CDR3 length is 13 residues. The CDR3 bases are TGTGCCAGCAGCTTCGGCCCGAGCAATGAAGCTTTCTTT. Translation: CASSFGPSNEAFF.

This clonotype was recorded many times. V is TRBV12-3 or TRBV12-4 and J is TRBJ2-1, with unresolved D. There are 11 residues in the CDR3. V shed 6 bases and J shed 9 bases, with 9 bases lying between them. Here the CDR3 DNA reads TGTGCCAGCAGCCCCGTTGGTGAGCAGTTCTTC. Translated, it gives CASSPVGEQFF.

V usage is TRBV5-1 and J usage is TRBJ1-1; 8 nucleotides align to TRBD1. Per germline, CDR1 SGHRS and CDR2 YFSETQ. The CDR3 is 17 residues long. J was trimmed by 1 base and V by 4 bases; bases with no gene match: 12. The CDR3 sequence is CASSPGIRDRRNTEAFF. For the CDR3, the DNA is TGCGCCAGCAGCCCCGGGATCCGGGACAGGAGGAACACTGAAGCTTTCTTT.

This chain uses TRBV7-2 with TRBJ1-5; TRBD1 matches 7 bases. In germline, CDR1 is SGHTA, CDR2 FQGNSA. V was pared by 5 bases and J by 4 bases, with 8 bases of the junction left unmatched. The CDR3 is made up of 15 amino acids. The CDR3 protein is CASSPKEGANQPQHF. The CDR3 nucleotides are TGTGCCAGCAGCCCAAAGGAGGGGGCAAATCAGCCCCAGCATTTT.

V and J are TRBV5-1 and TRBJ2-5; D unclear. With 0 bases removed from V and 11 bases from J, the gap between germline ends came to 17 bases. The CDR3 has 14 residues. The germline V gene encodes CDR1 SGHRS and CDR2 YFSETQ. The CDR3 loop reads CASSLEAGNNEQYF. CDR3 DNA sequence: TGCGCCAGCAGCTTGGAGGCAGGTAACAATGAGCAGTACTTC.

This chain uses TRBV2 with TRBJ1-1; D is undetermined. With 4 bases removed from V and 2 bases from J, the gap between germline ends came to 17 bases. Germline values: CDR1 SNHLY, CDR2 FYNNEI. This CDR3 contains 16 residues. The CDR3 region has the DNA TGTGCCAGCAGTGCCTATGGGAGAGAAATCAACACTGAAGCTTTCTTT. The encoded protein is CASSAYGREINTEAFF.

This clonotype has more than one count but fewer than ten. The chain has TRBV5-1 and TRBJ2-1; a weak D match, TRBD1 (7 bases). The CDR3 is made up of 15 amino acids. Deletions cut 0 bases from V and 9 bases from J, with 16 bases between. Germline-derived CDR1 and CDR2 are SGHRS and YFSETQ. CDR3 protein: CASSLAQGEDLEQFF. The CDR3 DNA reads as TGCGCCAGCAGCTTGGCCCAGGGGGAGGATCTTGAGCAGTTCTTC. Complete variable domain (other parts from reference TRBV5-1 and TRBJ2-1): KAGVTQTPRYLIKTRGQQVTLSCSPISGHRSVSWYQQTPGQGLQFLFEYFSETQRNKGNFPGRFSGRQFSNSRSEMNVSTLELGDSALYLCASSLAQGEDLEQFFGPGTRLTVL.

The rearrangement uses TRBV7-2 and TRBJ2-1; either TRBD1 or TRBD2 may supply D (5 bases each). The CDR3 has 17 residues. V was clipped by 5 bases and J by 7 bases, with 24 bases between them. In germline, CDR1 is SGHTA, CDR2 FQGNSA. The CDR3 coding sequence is TGTGCCAGCAGCCAGAGGGGTTTAGGGCTAGGCTTGAATGAGCAGTTCTTC. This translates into CASSQRGLGLGLNEQFF.

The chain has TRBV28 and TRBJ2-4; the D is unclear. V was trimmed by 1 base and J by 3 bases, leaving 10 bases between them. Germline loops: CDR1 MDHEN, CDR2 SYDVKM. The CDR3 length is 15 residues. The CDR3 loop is CASSLSGIDKNIQYF. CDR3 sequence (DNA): TGTGCCAGCAGTTTATCTGGGATTGACAAAAACATTCAGTACTTC.

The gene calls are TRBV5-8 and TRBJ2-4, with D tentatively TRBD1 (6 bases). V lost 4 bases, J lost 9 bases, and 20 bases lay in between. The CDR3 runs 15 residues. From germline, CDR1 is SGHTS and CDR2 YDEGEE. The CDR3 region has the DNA TGTGCCAGCAGCATAGGGACACGGGCATGGAGCATTCAGTACTTC. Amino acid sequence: CASSIGTRAWSIQYF.

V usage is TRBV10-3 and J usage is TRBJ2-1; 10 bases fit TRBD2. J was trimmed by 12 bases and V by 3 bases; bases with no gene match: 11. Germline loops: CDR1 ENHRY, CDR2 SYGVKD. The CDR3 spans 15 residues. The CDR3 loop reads CAISETSGDYSGQFF. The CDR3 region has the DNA TGTGCCATCAGTGAAACTAGCGGGGACTACAGTGGGCAGTTCTTC.

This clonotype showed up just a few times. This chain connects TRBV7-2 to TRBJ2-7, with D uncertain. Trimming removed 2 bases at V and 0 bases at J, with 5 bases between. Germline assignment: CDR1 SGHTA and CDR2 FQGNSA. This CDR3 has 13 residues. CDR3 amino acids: CASSLMDSYEQYF. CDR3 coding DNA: TGTGCCAGCAGCTTAATGGACTCCTACGAGCAGTACTTC.

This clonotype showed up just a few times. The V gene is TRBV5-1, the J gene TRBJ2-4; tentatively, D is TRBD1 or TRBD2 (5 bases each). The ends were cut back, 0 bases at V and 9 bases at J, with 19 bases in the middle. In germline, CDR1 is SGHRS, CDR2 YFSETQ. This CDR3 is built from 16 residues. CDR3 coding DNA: TGCGCCAGCAGCTTGGAACCCACAGGACGTGAGGGCATTCAGTACTTC. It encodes CASSLEPTGREGIQYF.

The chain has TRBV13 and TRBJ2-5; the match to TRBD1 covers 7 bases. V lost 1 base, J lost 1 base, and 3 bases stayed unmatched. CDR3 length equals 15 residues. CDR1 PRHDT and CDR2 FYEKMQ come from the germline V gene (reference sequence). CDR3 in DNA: TGTGCCAGCAGCTTAGCGGACAGGACCCAAGAGACCCAGTACTTC. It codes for CASSLADRTQETQYF. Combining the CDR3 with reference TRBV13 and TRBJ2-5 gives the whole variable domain AAGVIQSPRHLIKEKRETATLKCYPIPRHDTVYWYQQGPGQDPQFLISFYEKMQSDKGSIPDRFSAQQFSDYHSELNMSSLELGDSALYFCASSLADRTQETQYFGPGTRLLVL.

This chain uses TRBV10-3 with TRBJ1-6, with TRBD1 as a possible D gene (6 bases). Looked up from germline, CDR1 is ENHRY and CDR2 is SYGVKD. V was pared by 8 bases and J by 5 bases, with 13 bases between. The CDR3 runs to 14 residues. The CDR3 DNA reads TGTGCCATCCGGGGGGCGGAAAATAATTCACCCCTCCACTTT. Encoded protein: CAIRGAENNSPLHF.

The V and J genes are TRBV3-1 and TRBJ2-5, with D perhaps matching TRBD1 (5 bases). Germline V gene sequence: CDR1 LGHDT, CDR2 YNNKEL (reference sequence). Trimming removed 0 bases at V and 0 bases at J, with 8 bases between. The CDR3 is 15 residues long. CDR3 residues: CASSQDPGNQETQYF. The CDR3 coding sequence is TGTGCCAGCAGCCAAGATCCAGGGAACCAAGAGACCCAGTACTTC.

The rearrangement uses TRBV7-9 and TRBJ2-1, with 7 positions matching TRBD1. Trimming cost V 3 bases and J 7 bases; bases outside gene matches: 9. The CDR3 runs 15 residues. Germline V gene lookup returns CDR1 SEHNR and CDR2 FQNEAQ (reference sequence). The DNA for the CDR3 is TGTGCCAGCAGCTTCGACAGGGTAATCAGGAATGAGCAGTTCTTC. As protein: CASSFDRVIRNEQFF.

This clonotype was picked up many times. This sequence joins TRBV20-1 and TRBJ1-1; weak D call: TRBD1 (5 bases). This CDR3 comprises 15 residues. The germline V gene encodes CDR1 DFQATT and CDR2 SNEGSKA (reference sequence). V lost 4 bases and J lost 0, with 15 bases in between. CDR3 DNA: TGCAGTGCTACCTTCCGATGGGGCATGAACACTGAAGCTTTCTTT. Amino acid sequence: CSATFRWGMNTEAFF.

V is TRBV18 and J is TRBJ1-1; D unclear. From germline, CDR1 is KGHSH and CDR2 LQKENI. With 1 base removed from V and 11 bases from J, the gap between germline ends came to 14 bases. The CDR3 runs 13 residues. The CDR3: CASSPQQADLAFF. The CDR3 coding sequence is TGTGCCAGCTCACCACAGCAGGCTGACCTTGCTTTCTTT.

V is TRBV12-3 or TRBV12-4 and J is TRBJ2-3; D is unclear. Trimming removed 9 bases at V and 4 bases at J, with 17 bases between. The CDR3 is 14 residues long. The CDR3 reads CASSPLGTADTQYF. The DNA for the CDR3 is TGTGCCAGTTCTCCCCTGGGTACGGCAGATACGCAGTATTTT.

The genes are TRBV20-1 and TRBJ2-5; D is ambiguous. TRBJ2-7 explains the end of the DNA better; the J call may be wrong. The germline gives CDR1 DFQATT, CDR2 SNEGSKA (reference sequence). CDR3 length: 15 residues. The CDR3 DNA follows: TGCAGTGCTAACCCCCCCATTGGTAGTATGTACGAGCAGTACTTC. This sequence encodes CSANPPIGSMYEQYF.

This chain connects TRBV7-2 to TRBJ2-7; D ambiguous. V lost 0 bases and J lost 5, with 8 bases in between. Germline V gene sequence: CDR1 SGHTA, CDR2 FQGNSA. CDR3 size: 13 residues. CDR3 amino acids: CASSLASPHEQYF. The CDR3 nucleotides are TGTGCCAGCAGCTTAGCGAGTCCCCACGAGCAGTACTTC.

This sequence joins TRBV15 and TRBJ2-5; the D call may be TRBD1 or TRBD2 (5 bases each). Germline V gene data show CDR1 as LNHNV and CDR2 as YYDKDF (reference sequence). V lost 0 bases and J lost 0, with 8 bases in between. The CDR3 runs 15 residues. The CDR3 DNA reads TGTGCCACCAGCAGAGACCTGGGACACCAAGAGACCCAGTACTTC. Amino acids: CATSRDLGHQETQYF.

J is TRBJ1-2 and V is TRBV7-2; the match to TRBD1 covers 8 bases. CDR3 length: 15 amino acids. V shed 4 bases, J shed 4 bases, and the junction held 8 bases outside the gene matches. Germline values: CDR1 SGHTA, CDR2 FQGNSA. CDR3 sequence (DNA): TGTGCCAGCAGCTATGGACAGGGTACTTCCTATGGCTACACCTTC. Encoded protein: CASSYGQGTSYGYTF.

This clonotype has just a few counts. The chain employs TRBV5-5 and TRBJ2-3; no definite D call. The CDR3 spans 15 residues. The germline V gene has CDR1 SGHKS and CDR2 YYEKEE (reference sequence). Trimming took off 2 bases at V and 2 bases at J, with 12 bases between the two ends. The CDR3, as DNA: TGTGCCAGCAGCTTTTCCGGCCAGCTCACAGATACGCAGTATTTT. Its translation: CASSFSGQLTDTQYF.

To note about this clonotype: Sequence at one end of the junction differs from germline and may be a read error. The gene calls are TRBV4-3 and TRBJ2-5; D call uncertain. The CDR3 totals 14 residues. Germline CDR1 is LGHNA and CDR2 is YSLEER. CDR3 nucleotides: TGCGTCAGCAGCCAAGAACTACAGAGAGAGACCCAGTACTTC. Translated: CVSSQELQRETQYF.

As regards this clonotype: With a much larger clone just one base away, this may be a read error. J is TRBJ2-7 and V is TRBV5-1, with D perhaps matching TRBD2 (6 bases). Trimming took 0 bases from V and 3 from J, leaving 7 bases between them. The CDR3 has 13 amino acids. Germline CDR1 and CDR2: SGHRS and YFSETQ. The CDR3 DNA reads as TGCGCCAGCAGCTTGGGGGAGGACTACGAGCAGTACTTC. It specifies CASSLGEDYEQYF.